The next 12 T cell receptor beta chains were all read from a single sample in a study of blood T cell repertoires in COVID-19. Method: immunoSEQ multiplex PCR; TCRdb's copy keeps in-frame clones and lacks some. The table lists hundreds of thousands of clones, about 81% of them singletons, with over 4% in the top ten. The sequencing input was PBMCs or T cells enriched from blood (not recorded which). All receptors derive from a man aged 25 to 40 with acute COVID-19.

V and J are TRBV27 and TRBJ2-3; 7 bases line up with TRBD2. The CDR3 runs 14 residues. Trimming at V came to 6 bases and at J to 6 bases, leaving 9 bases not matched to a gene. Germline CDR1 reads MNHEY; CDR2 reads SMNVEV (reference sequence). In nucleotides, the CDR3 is TGTGCCAGCAGCAAACAAACCGGGGGGGATACGCAGTATTTT. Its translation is CASSKQTGGDTQYF.

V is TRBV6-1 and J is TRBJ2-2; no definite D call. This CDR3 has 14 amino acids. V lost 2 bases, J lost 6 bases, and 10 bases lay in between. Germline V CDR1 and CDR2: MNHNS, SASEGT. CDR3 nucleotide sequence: TGTGCCAGCAGTGAAATGAGTAGCCCCGGGGAGCTGTTTTTT. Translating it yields CASSEMSSPGELFF.

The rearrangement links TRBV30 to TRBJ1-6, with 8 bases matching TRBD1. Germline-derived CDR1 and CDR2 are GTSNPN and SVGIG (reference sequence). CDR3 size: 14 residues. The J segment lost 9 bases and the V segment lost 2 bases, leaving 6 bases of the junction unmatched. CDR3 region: CAWSFDRGGSPLHF. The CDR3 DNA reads TGTGCCTGGAGTTTCGACAGGGGAGGTTCACCCCTCCACTTT.

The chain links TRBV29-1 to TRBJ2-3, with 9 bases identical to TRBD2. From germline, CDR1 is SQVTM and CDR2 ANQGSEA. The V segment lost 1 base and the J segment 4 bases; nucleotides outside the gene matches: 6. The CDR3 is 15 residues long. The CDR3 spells CSVEVAGVGADTQYF. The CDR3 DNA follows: TGCAGCGTTGAAGTAGCGGGAGTGGGAGCAGATACGCAGTATTTT.

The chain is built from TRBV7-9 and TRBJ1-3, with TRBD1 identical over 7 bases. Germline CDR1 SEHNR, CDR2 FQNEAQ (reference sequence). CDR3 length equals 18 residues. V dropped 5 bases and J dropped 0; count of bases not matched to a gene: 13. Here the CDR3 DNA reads TGTGCCAGCAGCGCCTGGACAGGACGGAGGGTCTCTGGAAACACCATATATTTT. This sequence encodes CASSAWTGRRVSGNTIYF.

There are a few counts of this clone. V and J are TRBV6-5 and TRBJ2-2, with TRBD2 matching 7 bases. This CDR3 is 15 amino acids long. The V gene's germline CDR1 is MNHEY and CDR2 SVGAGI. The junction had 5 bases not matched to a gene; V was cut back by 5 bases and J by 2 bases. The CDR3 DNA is TGTGCCAGCAGTATCGGGACTATTAACACCGGGGAGCTGTTTTTT. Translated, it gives CASSIGTINTGELFF.

The CDR3 here is CASSLPGTGNTGELFF. CDR3 bases: TGTGCCAGCAGCTTACCAGGGACAGGTAACACCGGGGAGCTGTTTTTT. The chain employs TRBV5-6 and TRBJ2-2; 8 bases are shared with TRBD1. The CDR3 runs to 16 residues. The V gene end was trimmed by 2 bases and the J gene end by 2 bases; junction bases not matched to a gene: 5. Per germline, CDR1 SGHDT and CDR2 YYEEEE.

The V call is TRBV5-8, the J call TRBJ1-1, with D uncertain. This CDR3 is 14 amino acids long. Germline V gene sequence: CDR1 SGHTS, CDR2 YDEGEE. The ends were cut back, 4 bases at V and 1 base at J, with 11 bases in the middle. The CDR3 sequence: CASSPTGGNTEAFF. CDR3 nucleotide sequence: TGTGCCAGCAGCCCGACGGGAGGGAACACTGAAGCTTTCTTT.

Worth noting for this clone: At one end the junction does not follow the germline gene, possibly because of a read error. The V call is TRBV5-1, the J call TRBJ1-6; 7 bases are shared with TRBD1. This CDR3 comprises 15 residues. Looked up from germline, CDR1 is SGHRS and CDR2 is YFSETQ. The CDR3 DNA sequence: TGTGCCAGCAGTCGTGAAGAACAGGGGAGGACACCCCTCCACTTT. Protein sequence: CASSREEQGRTPLHF.

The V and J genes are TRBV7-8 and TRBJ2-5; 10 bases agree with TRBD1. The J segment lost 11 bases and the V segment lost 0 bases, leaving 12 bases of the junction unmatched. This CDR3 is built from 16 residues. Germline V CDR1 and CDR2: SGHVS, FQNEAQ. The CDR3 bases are TGTGCCAGCAGCTTAGCTGGGGGACAGGGGCTAGGTTCACAGTACTTC. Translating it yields CASSLAGGQGLGSQYF.

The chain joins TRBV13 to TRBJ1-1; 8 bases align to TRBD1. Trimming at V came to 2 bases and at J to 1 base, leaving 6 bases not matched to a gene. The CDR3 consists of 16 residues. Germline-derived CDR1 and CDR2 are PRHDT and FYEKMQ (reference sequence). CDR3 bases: TGTGCCAGCAGCTTACCCCCTGGGACAGGGAACACTGAAGCTTTCTTT. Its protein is CASSLPPGTGNTEAFF.

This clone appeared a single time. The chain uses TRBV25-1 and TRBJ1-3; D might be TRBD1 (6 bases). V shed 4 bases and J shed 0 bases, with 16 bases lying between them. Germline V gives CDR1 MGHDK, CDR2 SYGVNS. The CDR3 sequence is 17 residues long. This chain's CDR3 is CASSASGTTLSGNTIYF. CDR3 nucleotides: TGTGCCAGCAGTGCCTCCGGGACAACCCTCTCTGGAAACACCATATATTTT.